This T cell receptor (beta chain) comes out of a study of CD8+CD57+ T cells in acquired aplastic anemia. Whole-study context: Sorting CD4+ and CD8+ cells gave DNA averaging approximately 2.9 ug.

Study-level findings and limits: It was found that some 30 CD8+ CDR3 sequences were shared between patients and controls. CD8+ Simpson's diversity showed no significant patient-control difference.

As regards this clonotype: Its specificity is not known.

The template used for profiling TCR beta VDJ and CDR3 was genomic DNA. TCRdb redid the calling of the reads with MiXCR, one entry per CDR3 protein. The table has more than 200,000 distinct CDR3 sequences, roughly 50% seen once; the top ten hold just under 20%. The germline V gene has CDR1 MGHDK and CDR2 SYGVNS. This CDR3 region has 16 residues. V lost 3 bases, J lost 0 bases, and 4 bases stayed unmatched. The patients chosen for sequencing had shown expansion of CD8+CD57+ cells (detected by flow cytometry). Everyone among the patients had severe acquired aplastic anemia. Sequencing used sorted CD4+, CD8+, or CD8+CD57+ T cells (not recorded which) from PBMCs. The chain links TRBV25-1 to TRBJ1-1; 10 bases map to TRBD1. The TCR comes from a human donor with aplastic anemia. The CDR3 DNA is TGTGCCAGCAGTGACCCGGGACAGGGGTTGAACACTGAAGCTTTCTTT. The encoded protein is CASSDPGQGLNTEAFF. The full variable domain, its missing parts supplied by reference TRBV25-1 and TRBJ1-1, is EADIYQTPRYLVIGTGKKITLECSQTMGHDKMYWYQQDPGMELHLIHYSYGVNSTEKGDLSSESTVSRIRTEHFPLTLESARPSHTSQYLCASSDPGQGLNTEAFFGQGTRLTVV.